This T cell receptor beta chain was retrieved from a study of CD8 T cell repertoires and HIV-1 epitope variants. Across the whole study: Twenty-five autologous and known Gag and Nef epitope variant peptides each stimulated T cells separately. Tested: three Gag epitope families, Nef HW9 and YT9. IL-2, IL-7 and IL-15 were added on days 3 and 7 of approximately 9-day cultures.

Produced via immunoSEQ multiplex PCR; TCRdb's table is partial and in-frame only. The table includes 95,000 or so clones, roughly four fifths detected once. General study findings and limits: Of roughly ten antigen-specific beta clonotypes, over five appeared to cross-react with escape variants.

CDR1 is SGHTA and CDR2 is FQGNSA in the germline V gene. The length of the CDR3 is 14 residues. V lost 4 bases and J 8 bases, leaving 15 bases between the germline ends. As for this clone: No antigen is known for it.

The receptor comes from a male donor with HIV. The chain uses TRBV7-2 and TRBJ2-1; the D gene is possibly TRBD2 (6 bases). The specimen was uncultured baseline CD8+ T cells from peripheral blood mononuclear cells (PBMCs). The CDR3 is CASSWRRGLDEQFF. The CDR3 DNA reads TGTGCCAGCAGCTGGAGGAGGGGCCTGGATGAGCAGTTCTTC.